This TCR beta chain originates from a study of blood T cell repertoires in COVID-19. Original processing methods: Reference gene primer amplification gave nucleated cell count estimates. Profiling relied on immunoSEQ multiplex PCR, and the TCRdb table lists in-frame clones only, not all of them. The V and J calls and the clone size are those of that table, but D and trimming were determined from the DNA. Among more than 200,000 clones, about nine tenths were seen once, and the ten largest hold 2.7%. This CDR3 is 12 amino acids long. Trimming left V 3 bases short and J 6 bases short, with 9 bases between.

The TCR was taken from a woman aged 55-70 years with acute or convalescent COVID-19. Sequenced input: peripheral blood. V and J are TRBV12-3 or TRBV12-4 and TRBJ2-7; D may be TRBD1 (5 bases). CDR3 sequence (DNA): TGTGCCAGCAGTTTGTCAGGGTCCGAGCAGTACTTC. Translating gives CASSLSGSEQYF.